This TCR beta chain was observed in a study of OX40 agonist ivuxolimab in advanced cancers. Germline CDR1 SGHTA, CDR2 FQGTGA. Trimming removed 0 bases from V and 9 bases from J, with 12 bases in between. This CDR3 contains 14 residues. The method was immunoSEQ multiplex PCR; TCRdb's version includes in-frame clones alone and lacks a portion of them. The sample lists under 55,000 clones; roughly 90% were seen once. Enrollment shut out patients with autoimmune disease history or systemic immunosuppression. The TCR originated in an adult with an advanced solid tumor such as melanoma, head and neck, liver or kidney cancer. Here the sequenced sample was CD4+ or CD8+ T cells sorted from blood, taken in a trial of the OX40 agonist ivuxolimab. J is TRBJ2-1 and V is TRBV7-3; D perhaps matches TRBD1 (5 bases). CDR3 sequence reads: CASSLTEGVGEQFF. The CDR3 DNA sequence: TGTGCCAGCAGCTTAACGGAAGGGGTTGGTGAGCAGTTCTTC.